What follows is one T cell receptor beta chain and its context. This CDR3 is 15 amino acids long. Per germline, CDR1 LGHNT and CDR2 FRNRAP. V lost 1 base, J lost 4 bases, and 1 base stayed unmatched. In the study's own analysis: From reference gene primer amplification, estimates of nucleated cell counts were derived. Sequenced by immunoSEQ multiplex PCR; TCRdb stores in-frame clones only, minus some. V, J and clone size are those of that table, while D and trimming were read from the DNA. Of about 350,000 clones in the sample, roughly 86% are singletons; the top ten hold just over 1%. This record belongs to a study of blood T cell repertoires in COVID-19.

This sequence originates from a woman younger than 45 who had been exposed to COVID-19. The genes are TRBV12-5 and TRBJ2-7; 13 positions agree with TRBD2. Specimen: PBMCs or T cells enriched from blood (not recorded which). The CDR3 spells CASGLGLAGGYEQYF. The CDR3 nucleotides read TGTGCTAGTGGTTTGGGACTAGCGGGAGGTTACGAGCAGTACTTC.